The rows below give T cell receptor beta chains drawn from one sample of a study of early T cells in non-severe SARS-CoV-2 infection. One entry per CDR3 protein results from TCRdb running MiXCR on the 5' RACE reads. The table lists under 85,000 distinct CDR3 sequences, around 15% of them singletons. The specimen was whole blood, collected at baseline. These receptors originate from an adult who was a healthcare worker with PCR-confirmed SARS-CoV-2 infection or an uninfected control (not recorded which). The CDR3 runs from the conserved cysteine through the conserved F or W. The order of the fields is CDR3 DNA, CDR3 protein, V gene, J gene, D gene, clone size, CDR3 length. The D gene is left open where the match is weak. Clone sizes are given selectively: once, few, many, or a class where the clone is expanded.

TGTGCCAGCAGCTTCCGGGACAGCAATTCACCCCTCCACTTT,CASSFRDSNSPLHF,TRBV7-8,TRBJ1-6,TRBD1,many,14
TGTGCCAGCAGTTTATTTACTAGCGGAAGCACAGATACGCAGTATTTT,CASSLFTSGSTDTQYF,TRBV28,TRBJ2-3,TRBD2,few,16
TGTGCCAGCAGCACCGGACAAAGCTCCTACGAGCAGTACTTC,CASSTGQSSYEQYF,TRBV5-5,TRBJ2-7,.,.,14
TGTGCCAGCAGCTTAATGTGGGAGGGCCTGGCGGCCGGGGAGCTGTTTTTT,CASSLMWEGLAAGELFF,TRBV7-6,TRBJ2-2,TRBD2,many,17
TGTGCCAGCTCACTGCGACAGGGGGGCAATCAGCCCCAGCATTTT,CASSLRQGGNQPQHF,TRBV18,TRBJ1-5,TRBD1,few,15
TGTGCCAGCTCACCACAGGCTCAGCGAGCTGAGTATGGCTACACCTTC,CASSPQAQRAEYGYTF,TRBV18,TRBJ1-2,.,.,16
TGTGCCAGCATCCCGGGAGGGGTAAACACCGGGGAGCTGTTTTTT,CASIPGGVNTGELFF,TRBV2,TRBJ2-2,TRBD2,.,15
TGCAGTGCTTTGAACCGGGACCTAGGGACGAAGACCCAGTACTTC,CSALNRDLGTKTQYF,TRBV20-1,TRBJ2-5,.,large,15
TGTGCCAGCAGCCAAGGGTGGGGAGGGGGCGCGGATACGCAGTATTTT,CASSQGWGGGADTQYF,TRBV3-1,TRBJ2-3,.,many,16
TGTGCCAGCTGCAACCGGGACTTCACACAAGAGACCCAGTACTTC,CASCNRDFTQETQYF,TRBV12-3/TRBV12-4,TRBJ2-5,.,few,15
TGCAGTGCGGAAGGGACTAGCGGGAGGAGGACCGGGGAGCTGTTTTTT,CSAEGTSGRRTGELFF,TRBV20-1,TRBJ2-2,TRBD2,many,16
TGTGCCAGTACCGATGCGGGGACACAGAACACTGAAGCTTTCTTT,CASTDAGTQNTEAFF,TRBV19,TRBJ1-1,.,once,15
TGTGCCAGCACGGACAGCTCCTATAATTCACCCCTCCACTTT,CASTDSSYNSPLHF,TRBV12-3/TRBV12-4,TRBJ1-6,.,.,14
TGTGCCAGCGTTGGGGACAGGGGTGCAACTAATGAAAAACTGTTTTTT,CASVGDRGATNEKLFF,TRBV6-1,TRBJ1-4,TRBD1,.,16
TGCGCCAGCAGCTCAGGGGCGGCCACTGAAGCTTTCTTT,CASSSGAATEAFF,TRBV5-1,TRBJ1-1,.,.,13
TGCAGTGTGGGACAGGGGGCGCGAGTCACTGAAGCTTTCTTT,CSVGQGARVTEAFF,TRBV20-1,TRBJ1-1,TRBD1,few,14
TGTGCCTGGAGACGAGACAGCCTGTATAATTCACCCCTCCACTTT,CAWRRDSLYNSPLHF,TRBV30,TRBJ1-6,.,.,15
TGTGCCAGCAGTTTACGGTTTAGGGTCCAAGAGACCCAGTACTTC,CASSLRFRVQETQYF,TRBV28,TRBJ2-5,.,many,15
TGTGCCAGCAGTCGAAGAAGGGACAGGGAGGATCAGCCCCAGCATTTT,CASSRRRDREDQPQHF,TRBV6-5,TRBJ1-5,TRBD1,medium-sized,16
TGTGCCAGCAGCCAAGGGGCTAGCGGGAGTAGGGCCTACAATGAGCAGTTCTTC,CASSQGASGSRAYNEQFF,TRBV4-2,TRBJ2-1,TRBD2,many,18
TGTGCCAGCAGCTTAGTGATAGGCGGGAGGGCCCTGGATGAGCAGTTCTTC,CASSLVIGGRALDEQFF,TRBV7-6,TRBJ2-1,TRBD2,.,17
TGTGCCAGCAGCTCGGGACTAGCGGGAGGCCGACAGAGGGATACGCAGTATTTT,CASSSGLAGGRQRDTQYF,TRBV5-4,TRBJ2-3,TRBD2,.,18
TGTGCCAGCAGCCAAGATCTAGCGGCCACAGATACGCAGTATTTT,CASSQDLAATDTQYF,TRBV4-2,TRBJ2-3,TRBD2,.,15
TGCAGCCTGACTAGCGGAAATACAGATACGCAGTATTTT,CSLTSGNTDTQYF,TRBV20-1,TRBJ2-3,TRBD2,.,13
TGCAGCGTTGAAGGGGCTAGCGGAGCAAATGAGCAGTTCTTC,CSVEGASGANEQFF,TRBV29-1,TRBJ2-1,TRBD2,.,14
TGTGCCAGCAGCTCACAGGGGTATAGCGGCTACACCTTC,CASSSQGYSGYTF,TRBV7-2,TRBJ1-2,TRBD1,few,13